The 26 T cell receptor beta chains listed next were all sequenced from one sample in a study of cytomegalovirus exposure and HLA in healthy donors. The study ran its PCR with 60 Vbeta and 13 Jbeta primers. Assay: immunoSEQ multiplex PCR; the TCRdb copy retains only in-frame clones and omits some. The table lists around 100,000 clones, 65% to 80% of them singletons. Sample: PBMCs. The source is a man younger than 45 in good health and CMV-seropositive.

This chain links TRBV9 with TRBJ2-1; 10 nucleotides match TRBD2. With V trimmed by 2 bases and J by 11 bases, 13 bases remained unmatched. Germline CDR1 SGDLS, CDR2 YYNGEE. The CDR3 is 16 residues long. CDR3 residues: CASSVGGAGGLDKQFF. CDR3 coding DNA: TGTGCCAGCAGCGTCGGTGGAGCGGGGGGGCTCGATAAGCAGTTCTTC.

This clone was seen only once. The V and J genes are TRBV7-6 and TRBJ1-5; a weak D match, TRBD1 (5 bases). The V gene's germline CDR1 is SGHVS and CDR2 FNYEAQ. V shed 1 base and J shed 0 bases, with 10 bases lying between them. The CDR3 runs to 16 residues. The CDR3 protein is CASSLEAGYSNQPQHF. CDR3 coding DNA: TGTGCCAGCAGCTTAGAGGCAGGGTATAGCAATCAGCCCCAGCATTTT.

This clone was seen a handful of times. The rearrangement links TRBV5-4 to TRBJ1-1, with TRBD1 identical over 7 bases. Germline lookup yields CDR1 SGHNT and CDR2 YYREEE (reference sequence). After removal of 0 bases from V and 8 bases from J, the junction contained 7 bases not matched to a gene. The CDR3 totals 14 residues. Here the CDR3 reads CASSLGRGIGEAFF. CDR3 sequence (DNA): TGTGCCAGCAGCTTGGGCAGGGGGATAGGGGAAGCTTTCTTT.

The chain combines TRBV30 with TRBJ2-7; 10 bases fit TRBD1. Trimming removed 2 bases from V and 3 bases from J; junction bases left unmatched: 4. Per the germline V gene, CDR1 is GTSNPN and CDR2 is SVGIG (reference sequence). This CDR3 is built from 14 residues. This CDR3 reads CAWSTGQGVYEQYF. The DNA for the CDR3 is TGTGCCTGGAGTACAGGACAGGGGGTCTACGAGCAGTACTTC.

This clone was counted a single time. The rearrangement uses TRBV29-1 and TRBJ2-1; 8 bases line up with TRBD2. This CDR3 spans 13 amino acids. The V and J ends lost 5 bases and 12 bases, in that order; junction bases with no gene match: 12. CDR1 is SQVTM, CDR2 ANQGSEA, per germline. This chain's CDR3 is CSVWGPGGSWQFF. CDR3 DNA: TGCAGCGTTTGGGGGCCGGGGGGGTCATGGCAGTTCTTC.

The chain employs TRBV10-3 and TRBJ2-5; possibly TRBD1 for D (6 bases). The DNA end favors TRBJ2-7, so the J call may be wrong. Germline V CDR1 and CDR2: ENHRY, SYGVKD. CDR3 length: 12 residues. The CDR3 here is CAIQGTNYEQYF. DNA for the CDR3: TGTGCCATTCAGGGGACCAACTACGAGCAGTACTTC.

The rearrangement joins TRBV6-5 to TRBJ2-5; TRBD1 matches 9 bases. Germline CDR1 MNHEY, CDR2 SVGAGI. V lost 5 bases to trimming and J lost 5 bases; unmatched junction nucleotides: 3. The CDR3 is 13 residues long. CDR3 sequence: CASSGTGSETQYF. CDR3 in DNA: TGTGCCAGCAGTGGGACAGGGAGCGAGACCCAGTACTTC.

The chain is built from TRBV19 and TRBJ1-1; no definite D call. Trimming pared 5 bases from V and 2 bases from J, leaving 15 bases between. The CDR3 spans 15 residues. Looked up from germline, CDR1 is LNHDA and CDR2 is SQIVND (reference sequence). The CDR3 DNA sequence: TGTGCCAGTAGTGGTATAGAGGGTGTTAACACTGAAGCTTTCTTT. Translated: CASSGIEGVNTEAFF.

The V gene is TRBV5-4, the J gene TRBJ2-4; 8 bases are a match to TRBD1. The junction had 5 bases not matched to a gene; V was cut back by 4 bases and J by 5 bases. The germline gives CDR1 SGHNT, CDR2 YYREEE (reference sequence). The CDR3 totals 14 residues. Here the CDR3 reads CASSKQGEENIQYF. As DNA, the CDR3 is TGTGCCAGCAGCAAACAGGGGGAAGAAAACATTCAGTACTTC.

This chain links TRBV7-2 with TRBJ1-1; D is perhaps TRBD1 (5 bases). Germline CDR1 is SGHTA and CDR2 is FQGNSA. With 2 bases removed from V and 1 base from J, the gap between germline ends came to 8 bases. The CDR3 has 14 amino acids. The DNA for the CDR3 is TGTGCCAGCAGCTTATTAGGGGCGAACACTGAAGCTTTCTTT. Its translation: CASSLLGANTEAFF.

The chain is built from TRBV27 and TRBJ2-3; D may be TRBD1 (6 bases). The CDR3 sequence is 14 residues long. Germline V gene lookup returns CDR1 MNHEY and CDR2 SMNVEV (reference sequence). V shed 3 bases and J shed 7 bases, with 14 bases lying between them. For the CDR3, the DNA is TGTGCCAGCAGTTTTAAACCACAGGGCTATACGCAGTATTTT. Its translation is CASSFKPQGYTQYF.

J is TRBJ2-5 and V is TRBV7-2; weak D call: TRBD1 (7 bases). The length of the CDR3 is 14 residues. V gave up 5 bases and J gave up 5 bases, with 15 bases separating them. Germline CDR1 is SGHTA and CDR2 is FQGNSA. The CDR3 is CASSQNPGGETQYF. For the CDR3, the DNA is TGTGCCAGCAGCCAGAACCCAGGGGGGGAGACCCAGTACTTC.

Points on this clone: Relative to the germline gene, one junction end is altered; a read error may explain this. This rearrangement joins TRBV4-3 to TRBJ2-5; 9 positions agree with TRBD1. The CDR3 runs 18 residues. CDR1 is LGHNA, CDR2 YSLEER, per germline. CDR3 loop: CASGQDMPGQGLLETQYF. CDR3 nucleotide sequence: TGCGCCAGCGGCCAGGATATGCCGGGACAGGGATTATTGGAGACCCAGTACTTC.

This chain links TRBV19 with TRBJ2-3; TRBD1 is a possible D gene (7 bases). The germline V and J ends were trimmed by 10 bases and 5 bases, with 19 bases remaining between them. This CDR3 spans 14 amino acids. Germline V gene data show CDR1 as LNHDA and CDR2 as SQIVND (reference sequence). The CDR3 protein is CATTRQGGRDTQYF. The CDR3 DNA sequence: TGTGCCACCACACGTCAGGGGGGCCGAGATACGCAGTATTTT.

The rearrangement links TRBV4-1 to TRBJ2-3; 8 nucleotides agree with TRBD2. The CDR3 has 17 amino acids. V lost 1 base, J lost 4 bases, and 10 bases stayed unmatched. Germline CDR1 MGHRA, CDR2 YSYEKL. The CDR3 loop reads CASSQVETGTRPDTQYF. CDR3 nucleotides: TGCGCCAGCAGCCAAGTGGAGACCGGGACTAGACCAGATACGCAGTATTTT.

V usage is TRBV9 and J usage is TRBJ2-1; TRBD1 might be the D (5 bases). Looked up from germline, CDR1 is SGDLS and CDR2 is YYNGEE. CDR3 size: 16 residues. V was trimmed by 0 bases and J by 9 bases, leaving 19 bases between them. The CDR3 region has the DNA TGTGCCAGCAGCGTAGCCCCAGGGCCCCGTAATATTGAGCAGTTCTTC. Encoded protein: CASSVAPGPRNIEQFF. The complete variable domain, with remaining parts taken from reference TRBV9 and TRBJ2-1, reads DSGVTQTPKHLITATGQRVTLRCSPRSGDLSVYWYQQSLDQGLQFLIQYYNGEERAKGNILERFSAQQFPDLHSELNLSSLELGDSALYFCASSVAPGPRNIEQFFGPGTRLTVL.

This chain uses TRBV7-2 with TRBJ2-4, with a possible D match to TRBD1 (7 bases). The CDR3 runs 15 residues. CDR1 and CDR2 from the germline V gene are SGHTA and FQGNSA. V was trimmed by 2 bases and J by 6 bases, leaving 14 bases between them. The CDR3 region has the DNA TGTGCCAGCAGCTTAATGTCAGGGGGGCGAAACATTCAGTACTTC. Encoded protein: CASSLMSGGRNIQYF.

The chain uses TRBV5-6 and TRBJ1-2; D perhaps matches TRBD1 (6 bases). The CDR3 consists of 15 residues. The germline gives CDR1 SGHDT, CDR2 YYEEEE. V was cut by 2 bases and J by 5 bases, with 16 bases left in between. The chain's CDR3 is CASSFQGPTKYGYTF. DNA of the CDR3: TGTGCCAGCAGCTTCCAGGGGCCCACGAAGTATGGCTACACCTTC.

This clone was seen only a few times. The V and J genes are TRBV23-1 and TRBJ2-7; no clear D. TRBV23-1 is marked as an open reading frame, function uncertain. The CDR3 is made up of 12 amino acids. Trimming removed 3 bases at V and 3 bases at J, with 6 bases between. The DNA for the CDR3 is TGCGCCAGCAGTCATGGCAGCTACGAGCAGTACTTC. Protein product: CASSHGSYEQYF.

This clone showed up just a few times. The chain joins TRBV29-1 to TRBJ1-6; D gene uncertain. CDR1 SQVTM and CDR2 ANQGSEA come from the germline V gene. This CDR3 comprises 13 residues. Trimming removed 4 bases at V and 7 bases at J, with 11 bases between. This CDR3 reads CSVVDTLNSPLHF. For the CDR3, the DNA is TGCAGCGTTGTCGACACCTTGAATTCACCCCTCCACTTT. Full variable domain (outside the CDR3, taken from reference TRBV29-1 and TRBJ1-6): SAVISQKPSRDICQRGTSLTIQCQVDSQVTMMFWYRQQPGQSLTLIATANQGSEATYESGFVIDKFPISRPNLTFSTLTVSNMSPEDSSIYLCSVVDTLNSPLHFGNGTRLTVT.

The rearrangement links TRBV19 to TRBJ2-7; TRBD1 matches at 9 bases. Germline lookup yields CDR1 LNHDA and CDR2 SQIVND (reference sequence). J gave up 3 bases and V 3 bases, and 3 bases lay outside the gene matches. The CDR3 covers 14 residues. CDR3 region: CASSIRDRDYEQYF. DNA of the CDR3: TGTGCCAGTAGTATCCGGGACAGGGACTACGAGCAGTACTTC.

The chain employs TRBV28 and TRBJ1-1; D remains ambiguous. This CDR3 has 13 residues. The V gene's germline CDR1 is MDHEN and CDR2 SYDVKM. V gave up 2 bases and J gave up 5 bases, with 9 bases separating them. CDR3 sequence: CASSLRGRTEAFF. The CDR3 DNA reads TGTGCCAGCAGTTTACGGGGTAGGACTGAAGCTTTCTTT.

This CDR3 reads CASRRQGVDNQPQHF. The CDR3 coding sequence is TGTGCCAGCAGGCGACAGGGGGTGGACAATCAGCCCCAGCATTTT. V usage is TRBV28 and J usage is TRBJ1-5; 9 bases are a match to TRBD1. V trimming: 6 bases; J trimming: 3 bases; junction bases outside the gene matches: 6. There are 15 residues in the CDR3. From germline, CDR1 is MDHEN and CDR2 SYDVKM.

The V and J genes are TRBV4-1 and TRBJ2-2; no clear D gene. The V gene lost 1 base and the J gene lost 0 bases, with 3 bases spanning the gap. Germline CDR1 and CDR2: MGHRA and YSYEKL. The CDR3 is 14 residues long. CDR3 in amino acids: CASSQAPNTGELFF. As DNA, the CDR3 is TGCGCCAGCAGCCAAGCTCCGAACACCGGGGAGCTGTTTTTT.

The chain has TRBV5-1 and TRBJ2-1, with unresolved D. From germline, CDR1 is SGHRS and CDR2 YFSETQ. V was pared by 0 bases and J by 6 bases, with 7 bases between. The CDR3 length is 13 residues. CDR3 amino acids: CASSLARGNEQFF. CDR3 coding DNA: TGCGCCAGCAGCTTGGCACGAGGCAATGAGCAGTTCTTC. The whole variable domain, filled in from reference TRBV5-1 and TRBJ2-1, reads KAGVTQTPRYLIKTRGQQVTLSCSPISGHRSVSWYQQTPGQGLQFLFEYFSETQRNKGNFPGRFSGRQFSNSRSEMNVSTLELGDSALYLCASSLARGNEQFFGPGTRLTVL.

This sequence joins TRBV28 and TRBJ1-4; TRBD1 aligns across 11 bases. Germline V lookup: CDR1 MDHEN, CDR2 SYDVKM. The V segment lost 2 bases and the J segment 7 bases; nucleotides outside the gene matches: 6. This CDR3 spans 16 amino acids. The CDR3 reads CASSLTPGQGVEKLFF. The CDR3 DNA is TGTGCCAGCAGTTTAACCCCGGGACAGGGGGTTGAAAAACTGTTTTTT.